This note documents a single T cell receptor (beta chain) sequence. What it binds is unknown. The entry originates in a study of radiation and T cells in renal cell carcinoma. Across the study: Nephrectomy followed 15 Gy stereotactic body radiation by 4 weeks.

Time point noted: blood 2 weeks post-SBRT. The treatment denotes: 15 Gy SBRT to primary tumor, nephrectomy 4 weeks later. Radiation-treated patients gave blood at baseline, week 2 and week 4. This renal cell carcinoma was of the clear cell type. The table came from immunoSEQ multiplex PCR; TCRdb's copy has only in-frame clones and leaves some out. The table has 150,000 to 160,000 clones, about 91% seen once. Germline CDR1 and CDR2: SGDLS and YYNGEE. Trimming took 4 bases from V and 7 from J, leaving 21 bases between them. The CDR3 totals 16 residues. General study points: Pretreatment tumor biopsies were lacking, so baseline clonotypes are unknown.

The sequenced sample was blood, obtained from a patient whose treatment included radiotherapy and nephrectomy. The V and J genes are TRBV9 and TRBJ2-1; D is undetermined. The receptor was derived from a woman aged 45-60 years with renal cell carcinoma. This CDR3 is CASSPSGVPPLNEQFF. In DNA, the CDR3 is TGTGCCAGCAGCCCTAGTGGGGTCCCCCCGTTGAATGAGCAGTTCTTC.